What follows are 23 T cell receptor beta chains derived from one specimen sequenced in a study of blood T cell repertoires in COVID-19. Some clones are missing from TCRdb's copy, which holds only in-frame ones; the method was immunoSEQ multiplex PCR. This sample has more than 35,000 clones; about 83% occur once, and the top ten carry around 45%. Sequences were obtained from peripheral blood. The receptors come from a woman aged 80 or over with acute or convalescent COVID-19.

CDR3 sequence reads: CASSPTTTLEGEQYF. CDR3 DNA: TGTGCCAGCAGCCCCACCACCACCCTAGAAGGCGAGCAGTACTTC. The genes are TRBV7-9 and TRBJ2-7, with D unresolved. The V gene's germline CDR1 is SEHNR and CDR2 FQNEAQ (reference sequence). This CDR3 has 15 residues. V lost 5 bases and J 6 bases, leaving 20 bases between the germline ends.

In its sample, this clone was seen a few times. The CDR3 sequence: CASSPDGHEQYF. The CDR3 nucleotides read TGCGCCAGCAGCCCCGATGGGCACGAGCAGTACTTC. V is TRBV5-1 and J is TRBJ2-7; D unresolved. Between the trimmed V and J ends, which lost 4 bases and 5 bases, there was a span of 10 bases. Germline loops: CDR1 SGHRS, CDR2 YFSETQ. The CDR3 has 12 amino acids. Drawing the rest from reference TRBV5-1 and TRBJ2-7, the complete variable domain is KAGVTQTPRYLIKTRGQQVTLSCSPISGHRSVSWYQQTPGQGLQFLFEYFSETQRNKGNFPGRFSGRQFSNSRSEMNVSTLELGDSALYLCASSPDGHEQYFGPGTRLTVT.

The V and J genes are TRBV28 and TRBJ1-6; TRBD1 matches at 9 bases. There are 16 residues in the CDR3. Looked up from germline, CDR1 is MDHEN and CDR2 is SYDVKM. Trimming cost V 4 bases and J 4 bases; bases outside gene matches: 5. The CDR3 spells CASSSTGGAYNSPLHF. CDR3 in DNA: TGTGCCAGCAGTTCAACAGGGGGCGCGTATAATTCACCCCTCCACTTT.

The J gene is TRBJ1-5, the V gene TRBV5-8; D not certain. The ends were cut back, 4 bases at V and 0 bases at J, with 14 bases in the middle. The CDR3 has 16 amino acids. Germline CDR1 is SGHTS and CDR2 is YDEGEE. The CDR3 DNA follows: TGTGCCAGCAGCCGGAGGTCCGGATATAGCAATCAGCCCCAGCATTTT. Its protein is CASSRRSGYSNQPQHF.

V is TRBV30 and J is TRBJ1-6; 7 bases fit TRBD1. Germline CDR1 and CDR2: GTSNPN and SVGIG (reference sequence). J lost 10 bases, V lost 2 bases, and 8 bases had no gene match. The CDR3 is 14 amino acids. DNA for the CDR3: TGTGCCTGGAGTCCGGGACAGACGGTCTCACCCCTCCACTTT. It yields the protein CAWSPGQTVSPLHF.

V is TRBV24-1 and J is TRBJ2-3, with 9 bases aligning to TRBD1. The CDR3 is 17 residues long. The V and J ends lost 4 bases and 3 bases, in that order; junction bases with no gene match: 10. Germline loops: CDR1 KGHDR, CDR2 SFDVKD. In nucleotides, the CDR3 is TGTGCCACCAGTGACAACACAGGGGGCATTGGTACAGATACGCAGTATTTT. Translated: CATSDNTGGIGTDTQYF.

This chain connects TRBV7-9 to TRBJ2-3, with D perhaps matching TRBD1 (5 bases). Looked up from germline, CDR1 is SEHNR and CDR2 is FQNEAQ (reference sequence). This CDR3 contains 13 residues. V was pared by 5 bases and J by 4 bases, with 10 bases between. The CDR3 nucleotides are TGTGCCAGCAGCCTCAGGGCCGCAGATACGCAGTATTTT. It specifies CASSLRAADTQYF.

This chain connects TRBV5-5 to TRBJ1-1; tentative D call: TRBD1 (5 bases). CDR1 is SGHKS, CDR2 YYEKEE, per germline (reference sequence). Trimming pared 0 bases from V and 1 base from J, leaving 13 bases between. There are 16 residues in the CDR3. This CDR3 reads CASSLGQGLGNTEAFF. The CDR3 coding sequence is TGTGCCAGCAGCTTGGGGCAGGGATTGGGGAACACTGAAGCTTTCTTT.

The V call is TRBV7-8, the J call TRBJ2-7; weak D call: TRBD1 (5 bases). Trimming shortened V by 7 bases and J by 6 bases, and 13 bases separated the two germline ends. Germline CDR1 reads SGHVS; CDR2 reads FQNEAQ. The CDR3 loop spans 12 amino acids. Written as DNA, the CDR3 is TGTGCCAGCACCCCAGACAGAGCCGAGCAGTACTTC. Translated, it gives CASTPDRAEQYF.

This chain uses TRBV20-1 with TRBJ2-6, with a weak D call TRBD1 (5 bases). Trimming cost V 3 bases and J 0 bases, with 21 bases left between them. CDR1 and CDR2 (germline): DFQATT, SNEGSKA (reference sequence). There are 19 residues in the CDR3. The CDR3 protein is CSASRRGDPALSGANVLTF. The CDR3 DNA is TGCAGTGCTAGTCGTAGGGGCGACCCTGCACTCTCTGGGGCCAACGTCCTGACTTTC.

The count of this clone is one. The chain combines TRBV19 with TRBJ1-2, with 11 positions matching TRBD1. The CDR3 length is 14 residues. The junction had 7 bases not matched to a gene; V was cut back by 7 bases and J by 6 bases. In germline, CDR1 is LNHDA, CDR2 SQIVND (reference sequence). The CDR3 here is CASNEDRGHDGYTF. CDR3 nucleotides: TGTGCCAGTAATGAGGACAGGGGGCATGATGGCTACACCTTC.

The V and J genes are TRBV5-1 and TRBJ1-2, with D hard to call. V was pared by 4 bases and J by 7 bases, with 23 bases between. The CDR3 spans 16 residues. The germline V gene encodes CDR1 SGHRS and CDR2 YFSETQ. CDR3 protein: CASSPNSGRGEGGYTF. In nucleotides, the CDR3 is TGCGCCAGCAGCCCTAACTCTGGAAGAGGAGAGGGTGGCTACACCTTC.

This chain uses TRBV5-1 with TRBJ1-1, with a possible D match to TRBD1 (6 bases). Trimming cost V 3 bases and J 0 bases, with 12 bases left between them. Germline CDR1 reads SGHRS; CDR2 reads YFSETQ. The CDR3 is 15 amino acids. CDR3 protein: CASSWDTGLNTEAFF. The DNA for the CDR3 is TGCGCCAGCAGCTGGGATACAGGGTTGAACACTGAAGCTTTCTTT.

CDR3 coding DNA: TGTGCCAGCAGTTACTCACCCCTGACTAGCGGGGGGGCTGATACGCAGTATTTT. This encodes CASSYSPLTSGGADTQYF. The chain recombines TRBV6-2 or TRBV6-3 with TRBJ2-3; 14 bases agree with TRBD2. Germline CDR1 reads MNHEY; CDR2 reads SVGEGT. J was trimmed by 6 bases and V by 0 bases; bases with no gene match: 8. The CDR3 has 18 residues.

Of note for this clone: Other DNA sequences of this sample code for an identical CDR3. The V call is TRBV19, the J call TRBJ2-3; TRBD2 agrees at 10 bases. With 6 bases clipped from V and 3 bases from J, the junction kept 3 bases outside the gene matches. CDR1 and CDR2 from the germline V gene are LNHDA and SQIVND (reference sequence). The CDR3 is 14 amino acids. As DNA, the CDR3 is TGTGCCAGTAGCAGCGGGGGGGAAACAGATACGCAGTATTTT. Protein sequence: CASSSGGETDTQYF. The whole variable domain, remainder taken from reference TRBV19 and TRBJ2-3, is DGGITQSPKYLFRKEGQNVTLSCEQNLNHDAMYWYRQDPGQGLRLIYYSQIVNDFQKGDIAEGYSVSREKKESFPLTVTSAQKNPTAFYLCASSSGGETDTQYFGPGTRLTVL.

This clone was detected once. V gene TRBV2 combines with J gene TRBJ1-2; 11 bases agree with TRBD1. The CDR3 has 16 amino acids. The V segment lost 3 bases and the J segment 8 bases; nucleotides outside the gene matches: 11. The germline CDR1 and CDR2 sequences are SNHLY and FYNNEI. This CDR3 is CASSERTGGSIGGYTF. CDR3 nucleotides: TGTGCCAGCAGTGAGAGGACAGGGGGCTCAATAGGGGGCTACACCTTC.

This chain uses TRBV9 with TRBJ2-3; TRBD2 matches at 13 bases. Germline V gives CDR1 SGDLS, CDR2 YYNGEE. V dropped 6 bases and J dropped 7; count of bases not matched to a gene: 14. CDR3 length: 17 amino acids. The CDR3 sequence: CASKKLGTSGAKYTQYF. CDR3 sequence (DNA): TGTGCCAGCAAAAAACTGGGGACTAGCGGGGCCAAATATACGCAGTATTTT.

V is TRBV12-3 or TRBV12-4 and J is TRBJ1-2; TRBD1 might be the D (6 bases). The CDR3 covers 12 residues. With 6 bases removed from V and 7 bases from J, the gap between germline ends came to 12 bases. The CDR3 nucleotides read TGTGCCAGCAGCCCACAGGGACGTGGCTACACCTTC. Translating gives CASSPQGRGYTF.

The gene calls are TRBV19 and TRBJ1-1; the D gene is possibly TRBD1 (6 bases). Germline loops: CDR1 LNHDA, CDR2 SQIVND (reference sequence). Trimming shortened V by 2 bases and J by 8 bases, and 12 bases separated the two germline ends. The CDR3 is 13 residues long. CDR3 amino acids: CASSIIKGQEAFF. The DNA of the CDR3 is TGTGCCAGTAGTATAATTAAAGGACAGGAAGCTTTCTTT.

The gene calls are TRBV7-6 and TRBJ2-5; possibly TRBD2 for D (6 bases). This CDR3 is built from 14 residues. CDR1 SGHVS and CDR2 FNYEAQ come from the germline V gene. V lost 7 bases and J lost 1, with 13 bases in between. The CDR3 sequence: CASIPGVTQETQYF. For the CDR3, the DNA is TGTGCCAGCATCCCGGGGGTCACCCAAGAGACCCAGTACTTC. Supplemented by reference TRBV7-6 and TRBJ2-5, the full variable domain reads GAGVSQSPRYKVTKRGQDVALRCDPISGHVSLYWYRQALGQGPEFLTYFNYEAQQDKSGLPNDRFSAERPEGSISTLTIQRTEQRDSAMYRCASIPGVTQETQYFGPGTRLLVL.

The chain recombines TRBV2 with TRBJ1-5, with TRBD1 as a possible D gene (6 bases). The germline gives CDR1 SNHLY, CDR2 FYNNEI. The ends were cut back, 4 bases at V and 5 bases at J, with 12 bases in the middle. The CDR3 contains 14 residues. The CDR3: CASSAASGDQPQHF. In DNA, the CDR3 is TGTGCCAGCAGTGCGGCCTCAGGGGATCAGCCCCAGCATTTT. The full variable domain, rest sourced from reference TRBV2 and TRBJ1-5, is EPEVTQTPSHQVTQMGQEVILRCVPISNHLYFYWYRQILGQKVEFLVSFYNNEISEKSEIFDDQFSVERPDGSNFTLKIRSTKLEDSAMYFCASSAASGDQPQHFGDGTRLSIL.

The chain recombines TRBV7-7 with TRBJ2-1; 13 nucleotides line up with TRBD2. V gave up 4 bases and J gave up 4 bases; unmatched junction bases: 16. There are 20 residues in the CDR3. CDR1 SSHAT and CDR2 FNYEAQ come from the germline V gene (reference sequence). The chain's CDR3 is CASSSRVAAPGLAGYNEQFF. CDR3 nucleotide sequence: TGTGCCAGCAGCTCCCGTGTAGCGGCTCCGGGACTAGCGGGGTACAATGAGCAGTTCTTC.

The V and J genes are TRBV3-1 (or the pseudogene TRBV3-2) and TRBJ1-2; 11 bases are a match to TRBD1. CDR1 and CDR2 from the germline V gene are LGHDT and YNNKEL (reference sequence). The CDR3 runs to 13 residues. Losses at the gene ends were 3 bases for V and 10 bases for J; bases not matched to a gene: 4. CDR3 loop: CASSHTGQGDYTF. The CDR3 nucleotides are TGTGCCAGCAGCCATACGGGACAGGGGGACTACACCTTC.